This is a list of T cell receptor beta chains from one sample in a study of cytotoxic CD8 clonotypes in ibrutinib-treated CLL. Here immunoSEQ multiplex PCR was the method, and the copy in TCRdb shows in-frame clones only, minus some. The sample carries some 200,000 clones, 60% to 80% recorded once. Material: PBMCs, obtained after 12 months of ibrutinib treatment. These receptor sequences come from a human donor with chronic lymphocytic leukemia. The CDR3 runs from the conserved cysteine through the conserved F or W. The D gene is left open where the match is weak. A row's size may be missing; if present it is once, few, many or a size class.

CDR3,DNA,V,D,J,size
CASSQAGTGYEQYF,TGCGCCAGCAGCCAGGCCGGGACAGGGTACGAGCAGTACTTC,TRBV4-3,TRBD1,TRBJ2-7,few
CASRGQSNEKLFF,TGTGCCAGTAGGGGACAGTCTAATGAAAAACTGTTTTTT,TRBV6-6,TRBD1,TRBJ1-4,-
CASSPSSLGYEQYF,TGTGCCAGCAGCCCCTCGAGTTTGGGGTACGAGCAGTACTTC,TRBV7-3,-,TRBJ2-7,-
CAWSVSGSSYNSPLHF,TGTGCCTGGAGTGTATCCGGGAGCTCCTATAATTCACCCCTCCACTTT,TRBV30,-,TRBJ1-6,-
CASSLGAGAQETQYF,TGTGCCAGCAGCTTAGGGGCAGGGGCCCAAGAGACCCAGTACTTC,TRBV11-2,-,TRBJ2-5,-
CASSTSQGVLLYNEQFF,TGTGCCAGCAGCACCTCACAGGGGGTACTCCTCTACAATGAGCAGTTCTTC,TRBV7-2,TRBD1,TRBJ2-1,-
CATKDRNTGELFF,TGTGCCACCAAGGACAGGAACACCGGGGAGCTGTTTTTT,TRBV28,-,TRBJ2-2,-
CASSPQGAENTEAFF,TGTGCCAGCTCACCACAGGGGGCAGAAAACACTGAAGCTTTCTTT,TRBV18,TRBD1,TRBJ1-1,-
CASRSGHNQPQHF,TGTGCCAGCAGGTCAGGGCACAATCAGCCCCAGCATTTT,TRBV6-5,-,TRBJ1-5,-
CSVGGDYGYTF,TGCAGCGTGGGGGGGGATTATGGCTACACCTTC,TRBV29-1,-,TRBJ1-2,-
CAWSVGPGGYEQYF,TGTGCCTGGAGTGTAGGCCCGGGGGGCTACGAGCAGTACTTC,TRBV30,TRBD2,TRBJ2-7,-
CASSPPRRGIDTDTQYF,TGTGCCAGCTCACCACCTCGACGGGGAATCGACACAGATACGCAGTATTTT,TRBV18,-,TRBJ2-3,-
CAWSGGGRANEQYF,TGTGCCTGGAGTGGTGGCGGGAGGGCCAACGAGCAGTACTTC,TRBV30,TRBD2,TRBJ2-7,few
CASSLEGVQNYGYTF,TGTGCCAGCAGCTTGGAAGGAGTCCAAAACTATGGCTACACCTTC,TRBV5-6,-,TRBJ1-2,-
CASTQAGYYGYTF,TGTGCCAGCACCCAAGCGGGCTACTATGGCTACACCTTC,TRBV28,-,TRBJ1-2,-
CASSTLQGPDEQFF,TGTGCCAGCAGTACCCTACAGGGCCCGGATGAGCAGTTCTTC,TRBV27,-,TRBJ2-1,-
CAWSDSGFEQFF,TGTGCCTGGAGTGACTCCGGGTTTGAGCAGTTCTTC,TRBV30,-,TRBJ2-1,-
CASGFPYGYTF,TGTGCTAGTGGTTTCCCTTATGGCTACACCTTC,TRBV12-5,-,TRBJ1-2,-
CASAQAPRTEAFF,TGCGCCAGCGCCCAAGCCCCCCGGACTGAAGCTTTCTTT,TRBV5-1,-,TRBJ1-1,-
CASSQVWGLAGHQETQYF,TGTGCCAGCAGCCAAGTCTGGGGACTAGCGGGCCACCAAGAGACCCAGTACTTC,TRBV4-2,TRBD2,TRBJ2-5,-
CASSEGLNYINEQFF,TGTGCCAGCAGCGAGGGACTGAACTACATCAATGAGCAGTTCTTC,TRBV9,-,TRBJ2-1,many
CASSRGGEQYF,TGTGCCAGCAGTCGGGGGGGCGAGCAGTACTTC,TRBV2,TRBD2,TRBJ2-7,-
CASSLAGGLDEQFF,TGTGCCAGCAGCCTAGCGGGAGGCTTGGATGAGCAGTTCTTC,TRBV6-4,TRBD2,TRBJ2-1,-
CASTPEGNSPLHF,TGCGCCAGCACCCCCGAGGGAAATTCACCCCTCCACTTT,TRBV5-1,-,TRBJ1-6,-
CASSPTGTPAYGYTF,TGTGCCAGCAGTCCCACCGGGACGCCGGCCTATGGCTACACCTTC,TRBV27,-,TRBJ1-2,-
CASSYSGASNQPQHF,TGTGCCAGCAGTTACTCTGGAGCGAGCAATCAGCCCCAGCATTTT,TRBV6-5,-,TRBJ1-5,-
CASSQSLQQNIQYF,TGTGCCAGCAGCCAAAGCCTACAGCAAAACATTCAGTACTTC,TRBV7-8,-,TRBJ2-4,-
CASSYSYGYTF,TGTGCCAGCAGCTACAGTTATGGCTACACCTTC,TRBV7-9,-,TRBJ1-2,many
CASSQSDGGAVEETQYF,TGCGCCAGCAGCCAATCTGACGGGGGAGCGGTTGAAGAGACCCAGTACTTC,TRBV4-3,-,TRBJ2-5,few
CASSLVADVTGELFF,TGCGCCAGCAGCTTGGTAGCGGATGTCACCGGGGAGCTGTTTTTT,TRBV5-1,-,TRBJ2-2,-
CASSFQGAHQPQHF,TGTGCCAGCAGCTTCCAGGGAGCGCATCAGCCCCAGCATTTT,TRBV5-6,-,TRBJ1-5,-
CASSLGYTF,TGCGCCAGCAGCTTGGGGTACACCTTC,TRBV5-1,-,TRBJ1-2,few
CASSYLRTGRTDTQYF,TGTGCCAGCAGTTACTTACGGACAGGGCGCACAGATACGCAGTATTTT,TRBV6-6,TRBD1,TRBJ2-3,-
CASSPLRAGGSDTQYF,TGTGCCAGCAGCCCTTTGAGGGCGGGAGGATCAGATACGCAGTATTTT,TRBV5-8,TRBD2,TRBJ2-3,-
CAISRGNAGYTF,TGTGCCATTAGTCGGGGTAATGCTGGCTACACCTTC,TRBV10-3,-,TRBJ1-2,-
CASSFPRTGNTEAFF,TGTGCCAGTAGTTTCCCTAGGACAGGGAACACTGAAGCTTTCTTT,TRBV19,TRBD1,TRBJ1-1,-
CSARRTGSGNTIYF,TGCAGCGCTAGACGGACAGGATCTGGAAACACCATATATTTT,TRBV29-1,TRBD1,TRBJ1-3,-
CASSWRQADYGYTF,TGTGCCAGCAGCTGGCGGCAGGCGGATTATGGCTACACCTTC,TRBV7-2,-,TRBJ1-2,-
CASRRTNERYGYTF,TGTGCCAGCAGGAGGACTAACGAACGCTATGGCTACACCTTC,TRBV28,-,TRBJ1-2,few
CASGKRGGSYEQYF,TGTGCCAGCGGGAAGAGGGGGGGCTCCTACGAGCAGTACTTC,TRBV2,-,TRBJ2-7,-
CASSQDTGELFF,TGTGCCAGCTCACAAGACACCGGGGAGCTGTTTTTT,TRBV18,-,TRBJ2-2,-
CAWTRMAPSGYTF,TGTGCCTGGACCAGGATGGCCCCGTCTGGCTACACCTTC,TRBV30,-,TRBJ1-2,few
CASSTRTSGRATGELFF,TGTGCCAGTAGTACCCGGACTAGCGGGAGGGCCACCGGGGAGCTGTTTTTT,TRBV19,TRBD2,TRBJ2-2,-
CASSRVGTGTYEQYF,TGTGCCAGCAGCCGGGTCGGGACAGGGACCTACGAGCAGTACTTC,TRBV5-8,TRBD1,TRBJ2-7,-
CASSERDYETQYF,TGCGCCAGCAGCGAACGGGACTACGAGACCCAGTACTTC,TRBV4-1,TRBD2,TRBJ2-5,once
CASSATGQETQYF,TGTGCCAGCAGTGCGACAGGGCAAGAGACCCAGTACTTC,TRBV25-1,TRBD1,TRBJ2-5,-
CASTPGPDPPLHF,TGTGCCAGCACCCCCGGGCCGGATCCACCCCTCCACTTT,TRBV11-2,-,TRBJ1-6,few
CASSYEGEGGINEQFF,TGTGCCAGCAGTTACGAGGGGGAGGGAGGAATAAATGAGCAGTTCTTC,TRBV6-5,-,TRBJ2-1,-
CASSENGLIGSPLHF,TGTGCCAGCAGTGAAAACGGGCTCATCGGTTCACCCCTCCACTTT,TRBV6-1,-,TRBJ1-6,-
CASSLAPYEQYF,TGTGCCAGCAGCTTAGCCCCCTACGAGCAGTACTTC,TRBV7-2,-,TRBJ2-7,-
CASSLPGLGPGELFF,TGTGCCAGCAGCTTACCGGGCCTAGGGCCCGGGGAGCTGTTTTTT,TRBV7-6,-,TRBJ2-2,-
CASSLAGAGKGEKLFF,TGTGCCAGCAGCTTGGCGGGAGCGGGGAAAGGTGAAAAACTGTTTTTT,TRBV5-4,-,TRBJ1-4,-
CASRSPIKFTGELFF,TGTGCCAGCAGATCGCCTATTAAATTCACCGGGGAGCTGTTTTTT,TRBV25-1,-,TRBJ2-2,-
CASSWGREAFF,TGTGCCAGCAGTTGGGGGAGAGAAGCTTTCTTT,TRBV6-5,-,TRBJ1-1,-
CAWSKGQVSDTQYF,TGTGCCTGGAGTAAGGGACAGGTTTCAGATACGCAGTATTTT,TRBV30,TRBD1,TRBJ2-3,-
CASSHVTSGQIYGYTF,TGCGCCAGCAGCCACGTTACTTCAGGTCAGATCTATGGCTACACCTTC,TRBV5-1,-,TRBJ1-2,-
CASSLDRGNTIYF,TGTGCCAGCAGCTTAGACCGCGGAAACACCATATATTTT,TRBV7-2,-,TRBJ1-3,-
CASTDRAGPSYEQYF,TGTGCCAGCACTGACCGGGCAGGGCCCTCCTACGAGCAGTACTTC,TRBV6-5,-,TRBJ2-7,-